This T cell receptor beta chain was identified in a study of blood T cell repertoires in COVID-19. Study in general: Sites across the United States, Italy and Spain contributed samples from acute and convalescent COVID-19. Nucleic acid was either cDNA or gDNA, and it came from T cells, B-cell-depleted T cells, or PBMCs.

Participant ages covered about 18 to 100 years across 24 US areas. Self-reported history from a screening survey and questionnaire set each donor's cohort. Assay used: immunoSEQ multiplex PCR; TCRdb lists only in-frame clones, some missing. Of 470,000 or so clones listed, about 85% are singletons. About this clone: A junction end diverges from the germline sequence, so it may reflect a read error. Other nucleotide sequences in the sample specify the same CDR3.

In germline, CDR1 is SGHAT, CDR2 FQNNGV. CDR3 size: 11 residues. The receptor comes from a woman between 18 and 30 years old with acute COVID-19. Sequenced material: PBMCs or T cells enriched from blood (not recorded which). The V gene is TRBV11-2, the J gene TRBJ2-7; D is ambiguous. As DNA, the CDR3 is TGTGCCAGCAGCCCTTCCTTCGAGCAGTACTTC. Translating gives CASSPSFEQYF.